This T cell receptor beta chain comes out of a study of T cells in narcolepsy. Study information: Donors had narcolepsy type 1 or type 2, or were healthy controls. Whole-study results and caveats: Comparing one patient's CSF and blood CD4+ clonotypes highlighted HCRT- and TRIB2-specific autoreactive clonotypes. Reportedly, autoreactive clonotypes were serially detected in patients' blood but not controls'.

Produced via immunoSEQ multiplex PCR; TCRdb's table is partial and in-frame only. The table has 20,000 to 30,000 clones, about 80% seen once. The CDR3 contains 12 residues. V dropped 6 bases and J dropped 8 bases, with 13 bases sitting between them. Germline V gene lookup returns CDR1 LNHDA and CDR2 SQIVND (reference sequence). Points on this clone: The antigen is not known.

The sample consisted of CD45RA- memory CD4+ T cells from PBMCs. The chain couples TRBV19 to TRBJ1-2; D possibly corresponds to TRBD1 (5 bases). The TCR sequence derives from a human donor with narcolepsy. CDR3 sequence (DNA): TGTGCCAGTAGCCGACAGAATATGGGCTACACCTTC. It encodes CASSRQNMGYTF.